The rows below give T cell receptor beta chains drawn from one sample of a study of cytomegalovirus exposure and HLA in healthy donors. Here immunoSEQ multiplex PCR was the method, and the copy in TCRdb shows in-frame clones only, minus some. The sample carries 150,000 to 200,000 clones, 79% recorded once. Material for sequencing was PBMCs. These receptors were collected from a woman aged 45-60 years in good health and CMV-seronegative. The conserved cysteine and the conserved F or W are not part of the CDR3 here. Rows may omit the clone size; those that give it use once, few, many or a size class.

j_gene	v_gene	abundance	CDR3aa
TRBJ1-1	TRBV27	few	ASRRGAGRNTEAF
TRBJ1-2	TRBV7-9	NA	ASSLSDRGKYGYT
TRBJ1-6	TRBV27	NA	ASTPYARLSYNSPLH
TRBJ1-1	TRBV6-5	NA	ASSYSYEGAEAF
TRBJ2-2	TRBV19	NA	ASSIAGGKTGELF
TRBJ2-7	TRBV7-8	few	ASSPRAGAEQY
TRBJ1-3	TRBV4-1	NA	ASSPGRGLSSGNTIY
TRBJ2-7	TRBV11-2	NA	ASSAKAVISYEQY
TRBJ2-1	TRBV5-1	NA	ASSLRGTGNEQF
TRBJ2-7	TRBV11-2	NA	ASSLAGLAGGPYYEQY
TRBJ2-1	TRBV5-5	NA	ASSLVLAGGSSYNEQF
NA	TRBV7-2	NA	ASSMTGSSYEQY
TRBJ2-7	TRBV28	NA	ASSLGQGGAYEQY
TRBJ1-5	TRBV7-2	NA	ASSVSGINQPQH